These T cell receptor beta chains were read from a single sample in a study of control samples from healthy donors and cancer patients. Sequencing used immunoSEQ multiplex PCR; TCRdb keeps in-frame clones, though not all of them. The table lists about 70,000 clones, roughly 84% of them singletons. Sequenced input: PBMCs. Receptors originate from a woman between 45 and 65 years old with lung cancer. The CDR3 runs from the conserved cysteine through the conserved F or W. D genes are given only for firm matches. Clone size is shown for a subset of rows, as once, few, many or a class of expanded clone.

CASSLGSYNSPLHF TGTGCCAGCAGCTTAGGCAGCTATAATTCACCCCTCCACTTT TRBV7-9 - TRBJ1-6 - 14
CASSLGSQDGYTF TGTGCCAGCAGCTTAGGGAGTCAGGATGGCTACACCTTC TRBV7-9 - TRBJ1-2 - 13
CSGQEGNTIYF TGCAGTGGACAGGAGGGAAACACCATATATTTT TRBV20-1 - TRBJ1-3 - 11
CASSSRGTMPDTQYF TGTGCCAGCAGTTCCCGCGGGACAATGCCAGATACGCAGTATTTT TRBV6-2/TRBV6-3 - TRBJ2-3 - 15
CASSVAAQGGAFF TGTGCCAGCAGCGTAGCTGCCCAGGGGGGAGCTTTCTTT TRBV9 - TRBJ1-1 TRBD1 13
CASSLGLTQYF TGTGCCAGCAGCTTAGGTCTTACGCAGTATTTT TRBV7-2 - TRBJ2-3 - 11
CASSLGIGVVWQPQHF TGTGCCAGCAGTTTAGGGATCGGGGTGGTTTGGCAGCCCCAGCATTTT TRBV6-2/TRBV6-3 once TRBJ1-5 - 16
CASSQTEGDSYEQYF TGTGCCAGCAGCCAGACAGAGGGGGACTCCTACGAGCAGTACTTC TRBV14 - TRBJ2-7 - 15
CATSDNTEAFF TGTGCCACCAGTGATAACACTGAAGCTTTCTTT TRBV24-1 - TRBJ1-1 - 11
CASSPEGETQYF TGTGCCAGCTCACCAGAAGGAGAGACCCAGTACTTC TRBV18 - TRBJ2-5 - 12
CASSLTNYGYTF TGTGCCAGCAGCTTAACTAACTATGGCTACACCTTC TRBV5-5 - TRBJ1-2 - 12
CASSVGFFNEKLFF TGTGCCAGCAGCGTAGGCTTTTTTAATGAAAAACTGTTTTTT TRBV9 - TRBJ1-4 - 14
CASSETNQETQYF TGTGCCAGCAGTGAAACGAACCAAGAGACCCAGTACTTC TRBV6-1 - TRBJ2-5 - 13
CASSPLTWSGLDYGYTF TGTGCCAGCAGTCCACTAACCTGGTCAGGGTTGGACTATGGCTACACCTTC TRBV27 - TRBJ1-2 - 17
CASSSRTGVPDTQYF TGCGCCAGCAGCAGCCGGACAGGGGTACCAGATACGCAGTATTTT TRBV5-1 - TRBJ2-3 TRBD1 15
CASRRQNYGYTF TGTGCCAGTAGGCGACAGAACTATGGCTACACCTTC TRBV19 - TRBJ1-2 - 12
CASSLMGDTETQYF TGTGCCAGCAGCTTAATGGGGGACACAGAGACCCAGTACTTC TRBV7-3 - TRBJ2-5 - 14
CASSWKFTHEQYF TGTGCCAGCAGTTGGAAGTTTACCCACGAGCAGTACTTC TRBV28 - TRBJ2-7 - 13
CASSGDGAPNQPQHF TGTGCCAGCAGCGGGGACGGGGCCCCCAATCAGCCCCAGCATTTT TRBV9 - TRBJ1-5 - 15
CAWSGDRGGYTF TGTGCCTGGAGCGGGGACAGGGGGGGCTACACCTTC TRBV30 - TRBJ1-2 TRBD1 12
CASSHRVNTEAFF TGTGCCAGCAGTCACCGGGTCAACACTGAAGCTTTCTTT TRBV28 once TRBJ1-1 - 13
CASSPLQGAQNGYTF TGCGCCAGCAGCCCACTACAGGGGGCGCAGAATGGCTACACCTTC TRBV5-1 - TRBJ1-2 TRBD1 15
CASSIESGGDSPLHF TGTGCCAGTAGTATAGAAAGCGGAGGTGATTCACCCCTCCACTTT TRBV19 - TRBJ1-6 - 15
CASSSPDYNEQFF TGCGCCAGCAGCAGTCCGGATTACAATGAGCAGTTCTTC TRBV4-1 - TRBJ2-1 - 13
CSVYPGTAYPETQYF TGCAGCGTTTACCCCGGCACAGCTTACCCAGAGACCCAGTACTTC TRBV29-1 - TRBJ2-5 - 15
CATSRPWGSAFF TGTGCCACCAGCAGACCTTGGGGTAGCGCTTTCTTT TRBV15 - TRBJ1-1 - 12
CASSLNPAGNTEAFF TGTGCCAGCAGCTTAAACCCCGCTGGGAACACTGAAGCTTTCTTT TRBV7-2 once TRBJ1-1 - 15
CASSVGPQAKGSPLHF TGTGCCAGCAGCGTAGGGCCCCAGGCAAAGGGATCACCCCTCCACTTT TRBV9 - TRBJ1-6 - 16
CASSQDSGLVGTQYF TGCGCCAGCAGCCAAGACTCGGGACTAGTGGGGACCCAGTACTTC TRBV4-3 once TRBJ2-5 TRBD2 15
CATSDHRDAGELFF TGTGCCACCAGTGATCATAGGGATGCCGGGGAGCTGTTTTTT TRBV24-1 many TRBJ2-2 - 14
CASSAGRTSNQPQHF TGTGCCAGCAGCGCGGGACGGACGAGCAATCAGCCCCAGCATTTT TRBV5-8 - TRBJ1-5 - 15
CASSVPTSGQDRQPQHF TGTGCCAGTAGTGTCCCCACCTCGGGACAGGACAGACAGCCCCAGCATTTT TRBV19 - TRBJ1-5 TRBD1 17
CASRIELRTEAFF TGTGCCAGCAGAATCGAGCTCAGGACTGAAGCTTTCTTT TRBV7-3 - TRBJ1-1 - 13
CASSLEGGNNSPLHF TGTGCCAGCAGCTTAGAGGGGGGAAACAATTCACCCCTCCACTTT TRBV7-3 - TRBJ1-6 - 15
CATSPSQGVSNTEAFF TGTGCCACCAGCCCAAGCCAAGGGGTTTCGAACACTGAAGCTTTCTTT TRBV15 - TRBJ1-1 - 16
CASSQDGQGLTYEQYF TGCGCCAGCAGCCAAGATGGACAGGGTCTAACCTACGAGCAGTACTTC TRBV4-1 once TRBJ2-7 TRBD1 16
CASSSVLAGGQETQYF TGCGCCAGCAGCTCTGTACTAGCGGGGGGGCAAGAGACCCAGTACTTC TRBV5-1 - TRBJ2-5 TRBD2 16
CASSQTGISGANVLTF TGCGCCAGCAGCCAGACAGGGATCTCTGGGGCCAACGTCCTGACTTTC TRBV4-3 - TRBJ2-6 TRBD1 16
CASSTAGNSPLHF TGTGCCAGTAGTACGGCGGGTAATTCACCCCTCCACTTT TRBV19 - TRBJ1-6 - 13
CASGLAQGLLSNQPQHF TGTGCTAGTGGTTTGGCACAGGGTTTGCTTAGCAATCAGCCCCAGCATTTT TRBV12-5 - TRBJ1-5 - 17
CASSPKTGNTEAFF TGCGCCAGCAGCCCCAAGACAGGGAACACTGAAGCTTTCTTT TRBV5-1 - TRBJ1-1 - 14
CASSPRAVTRIDYNEQFF TGTGCCAGCAGTCCGCGGGCTGTGACAAGGATAGACTACAATGAGCAGTTCTTC TRBV6-6 - TRBJ2-1 - 18
CASSLLGAQETQYF TGCGCCAGCAGCTTGTTAGGTGCACAGGAGACCCAGTACTTC TRBV5-1 - TRBJ2-5 - 14
CASSLAVNTEAFF TGTGCCAGCAGCTTAGCGGTGAACACTGAAGCTTTCTTT TRBV11-2 once TRBJ1-1 - 13
CASSEVANRVAFF TGTGCCAGCAGTGAAGTGGCGAATCGCGTAGCTTTCTTT TRBV6-1 once TRBJ1-1 - 13
CSVARGGAYNEQFF TGCAGCGTGGCGCGGGGGGGCGCTTACAATGAGCAGTTCTTC TRBV29-1 - TRBJ2-1 TRBD2 14
CASSLNRGVMNTEAFF TGTGCCAGCAGCTTGAACAGGGGGGTCATGAACACTGAAGCTTTCTTT TRBV7-2 - TRBJ1-1 TRBD1 16
CAIRDGGRRDETQYF TGTGCCATAAGAGACGGGGGGCGGCGGGACGAGACCCAGTACTTC TRBV10-3 - TRBJ2-5 - 15
CASSLLSGNNSPLHF TGTGCCAGCAGTTTATTGTCAGGGAATAATTCACCCCTCCACTTT TRBV28 - TRBJ1-6 - 15
CASSLPETQYF TGTGCCAGCTCACTACCGGAGACCCAGTACTTC TRBV18 - TRBJ2-5 - 11
CASGGQGWDSPLHF TGTGCCAGCGGGGGACAGGGGTGGGATTCACCCCTCCACTTT TRBV2 - TRBJ1-6 TRBD1 14
CASSLKSGAGEYF TGTGCCAGCAGCTTAAAATCGGGCGCAGGGGAATATTTT TRBV7-9 few TRBJ1-3 - 13
CASSLDLTALTEAFF TGCGCCAGCAGCTTGGATTTGACTGCGCTCACTGAAGCTTTCTTT TRBV5-1 - TRBJ1-1 - 15
CASSDRSNTEAFF TGTGCCAGCAGTGACAGGTCGAACACTGAAGCTTTCTTT TRBV6-4 - TRBJ1-1 - 13
CASSPGQEYSHYQPQHF TGTGCCAGCAGTCCCGGGCAGGAATATTCCCATTATCAGCCCCAGCATTTT TRBV6-6 - TRBJ1-5 - 17